The 8 T cell receptor beta chains presented below share a single source sample, sequenced in a study of control samples from healthy donors and cancer patients. TCRdb's copy holds only in-frame clones and misses some; the assay was immunoSEQ multiplex PCR. The sample yields under 200,000 clones, about nine tenths seen once. Source material: blood. Receptors originate from a woman aged 25 to 39 in good health.

The chain couples TRBV19 to TRBJ2-2; 8 nucleotides align to TRBD1. V lost 7 bases and J lost 3; bases outside the gene matches: 4. The CDR3 contains 14 residues. Germline values: CDR1 LNHDA, CDR2 SQIVND (reference sequence). The CDR3 loop reads CASTGGAYTGELFF. CDR3 coding DNA: TGTGCCAGTACAGGGGGCGCGTACACCGGGGAGCTGTTTTTT.

The chain uses TRBV15 and TRBJ1-3, with no clear D. CDR1 is LNHNV, CDR2 YYDKDF, per germline (reference sequence). This CDR3 contains 14 residues. V was shortened by 3 bases and J by 0 bases, with 6 bases between the two germline ends. As DNA, the CDR3 is TGTGCCACCAGCAGGCCCGACTCTGGAAACACCATATATTTT. This translates into CATSRPDSGNTIYF. Variable domain in full (rest from reference TRBV15 and TRBJ1-3): DAMVIQNPRYQVTQFGKPVTLSCSQTLNHNVMYWYQQKSSQAPKLLFHYYDKDFNNEADTPDNFQSRRPNTSFCFLDIRSPGLGDTAMYLCATSRPDSGNTIYFGEGSWLTVV.

V and J are TRBV18 and TRBJ1-1, with D unresolved. V gave up 1 base and J gave up 1 base, with 7 bases separating them. The CDR3 consists of 14 residues. The germline CDR1 and CDR2 sequences are KGHSH and LQKENI. Written as DNA, the CDR3 is TGTGCCAGCTCACCACTACTGGGGAACACTGAAGCTTTCTTT. Amino acid sequence: CASSPLLGNTEAFF.

This clone was found once. This rearrangement joins TRBV2 to TRBJ1-5; D possibly corresponds to TRBD1 (6 bases). Per the germline V gene, CDR1 is SNHLY and CDR2 is FYNNEI. V gave up 7 bases and J gave up 6 bases, with 13 bases separating them. The CDR3 has 13 residues. The CDR3: CASTRQEVQPQHF. CDR3 in DNA: TGTGCCAGCACCCGACAGGAGGTTCAGCCCCAGCATTTT.

V is TRBV25-1 and J is TRBJ2-5, with 8 bases fitting TRBD1. The CDR3 length is 13 residues. Losses at the gene ends were 4 bases for V and 5 bases for J; bases not matched to a gene: 3. Germline V gene lookup returns CDR1 MGHDK and CDR2 SYGVNS. CDR3 sequence: CASSVRQGETQYF. The DNA of the CDR3 is TGTGCCAGCAGTGTCCGACAGGGGGAGACCCAGTACTTC.

CDR3 sequence reads: CASSESRATSYEQYF. The DNA of the CDR3 is TGTGCCAGCAGTGAATCCCGGGCCACCTCCTACGAGCAGTACTTC. V and J are TRBV6-1 and TRBJ2-7, with D unresolved. Germline CDR1 and CDR2: MNHNS and SASEGT. The V end was cut by 2 bases, the J end by 0 bases, with 11 bases between. CDR3 length: 15 residues.

The chain is built from TRBV27 and TRBJ2-3; D remains unclear. The ends were cut back, 6 bases at V and 0 bases at J, with 7 bases in the middle. The CDR3 contains 13 residues. Germline V gene data show CDR1 as MNHEY and CDR2 as SMNVEV (reference sequence). CDR3 bases: TGTGCCAGCAGGGACGGGAGCACAGATACGCAGTATTTT. This sequence encodes CASRDGSTDTQYF.

The chain joins TRBV9 to TRBJ1-1; D unresolved. The CDR3 loop spans 15 amino acids. The V gene lost 0 bases and the J gene lost 2 bases, with 11 bases spanning the gap. Looked up from germline, CDR1 is SGDLS and CDR2 is YYNGEE. CDR3 in amino acids: CASSVGVGRNTEAFF. The CDR3 coding sequence is TGTGCCAGCAGCGTAGGTGTTGGGAGAAACACTGAAGCTTTCTTT.